The rows below give T cell receptor beta chains drawn from one sample of a study of cytomegalovirus exposure and HLA in healthy donors. The data were produced by immunoSEQ multiplex PCR, yet TCRdb's version contains in-frame clones alone and is incomplete. The sample records more than 90,000 clones, approximately 80% being singletons. The sequencing input was PBMCs. The receptors shown here come from a woman in her forties in good health and CMV-seronegative. Both conserved end residues are part of each CDR3. The D gene is left open where the match is weak. Size tells how often a clone was seen (once, few, many) or the class of an expanded clone, and some rows leave it out.

>TRBJ2-3|TRBD1|15|once|TRBV6-1
CASSEGDRFTDTQYF
TGTGCCAGCAGTGAAGGGGACAGGTTCACAGATACGCAGTATTTT
>TRBJ2-2|-|13|-|TRBV10-2
CASSDRGAGELFF
TGCGCCAGCAGTGATCGGGGAGCCGGGGAGCTGTTTTTT
>TRBJ2-3|-|12|-|TRBV6-1
CASTGTGGTQYF
TGTGCCAGCACCGGGACTGGGGGTACGCAGTATTTT
>TRBJ2-7|-|16|-|TRBV27
CASISLKAAGFYEQYF
TGTGCCAGCATTTCCCTGAAGGCGGCGGGGTTCTACGAGCAGTACTTC
>TRBJ1-1|-|15|few|TRBV5-1
CASSLIPEGNTEAFF
TGCGCCAGCAGCTTGATCCCCGAGGGGAACACTGAAGCTTTCTTT
>TRBJ2-5|-|17|-|TRBV4-2
CASSQEGLGGLKLEQYF
TGTGCCAGCAGCCAAGAGGGGTTGGGGGGTCTGAAATTGGAGCAGTACTTC
>TRBJ1-5|-|16|-|TRBV28
CASSLRRVVGNQPQHF
TGTGCCAGCAGTTTAAGGCGGGTTGTAGGGAATCAGCCCCAGCATTTT
>TRBJ2-7|-|16|-|TRBV30
CAWSRSNWRGSYEQYF
TGTGCCTGGAGTAGGTCTAATTGGCGGGGCTCCTACGAGCAGTACTTC
>TRBJ1-5|-|15|few|TRBV6-1
CASSEAPSSNQPQHF
TGTGCCAGCAGTGAAGCCCCTTCTAGCAATCAGCCCCAGCATTTT
>TRBJ2-4|-|15|-|TRBV18
CASSPGGVTKNIQYF
TGTGCCAGCTCCCCAGGAGGTGTTACCAAAAACATTCAGTACTTC
>TRBJ1-1|-|17|-|TRBV27
CASSPLTFRSRNTEAFF
TGTGCCAGCAGTCCACTTACGTTCCGAAGTCGGAACACTGAAGCTTTCTTT
>TRBJ2-7|-|14|-|TRBV2
CVSSIRVPTAEQYF
TGTGTCAGCAGTATCCGGGTCCCAACGGCCGAGCAGTACTTC
>TRBJ2-7|-|13|-|TRBV30
CAWSGGNSYEQYF
TGTGCCTGGAGTGGAGGGAACTCCTACGAGCAGTACTTC
>TRBJ2-3|-|15|-|TRBV7-2
CASSFSSTSTDTQYF
TGTGCCAGCAGCTTTTCAAGTACTAGCACAGATACGCAGTATTTT
>TRBJ2-1|TRBD2|21|-|TRBV6-1
CASSERVFVGGTSGGDNEQFF
TGTGCCAGCAGTGAAAGGGTGTTTGTTGGGGGGACTAGCGGAGGCGACAATGAGCAGTTCTTC
>TRBJ2-1|TRBD2|12|few|TRBV6-5
CASERGSNEQFF
TGTGCCAGCGAGCGGGGGTCGAATGAGCAGTTCTTC
>TRBJ2-5|-|13|-|TRBV19
CASSIFGVPTQYF
TGTGCCAGTAGTATCTTTGGAGTCCCGACCCAGTACTTC
>TRBJ1-2|-|12|-|TRBV28
CASSFLRSGYTF
TGTGCCAGCAGTTTCTTGCGAAGTGGCTACACCTTC
>TRBJ2-2|TRBD1|14|few|TRBV5-1
CASSADRVTGELFF
TGCGCCAGCAGCGCGGACAGGGTTACCGGGGAGCTGTTTTTT
>TRBJ1-4|-|15|-|TRBV21-1
CASSSRDRGREKLFF
TGTGCCAGCAGCAGCCGGGACAGGGGTCGGGAAAAACTGTTTTTT
>TRBJ1-1|TRBD1|16|few|TRBV28
CASSQTHPTGRTEAFF
TGTGCCAGCAGTCAAACACACCCGACAGGGAGGACTGAAGCTTTCTTT
>TRBJ2-1|-|13|-|TRBV28
CASSSSSWNEQFF
TGTGCCAGCAGTTCCTCAAGCTGGAATGAGCAGTTCTTC
>TRBJ2-3|-|15|-|TRBV6-1
CASSPLGSGTDTQYF
TGTGCCAGCAGTCCTCTGGGCAGTGGCACAGATACGCAGTATTTT
>TRBJ1-2|TRBD1|13|-|TRBV7-2
CASSPTGGNGYTF
TGTGCCAGCAGCCCGACAGGGGGTAATGGCTACACCTTC
>TRBJ1-1|-|13|once|TRBV5-4
CASSSQTGTEAFF
TGTGCCAGCAGCTCCCAGACGGGGACTGAAGCTTTCTTT
>TRBJ2-4|-|16|-|TRBV15
CATSHGQNIAKNIQYF
TGTGCCACCAGTCACGGACAAAACATAGCCAAAAACATTCAGTACTTC
>TRBJ2-7|TRBD2|14|-|TRBV5-1
CASVDRGTSARQYF
TGCGCCAGCGTCGACCGTGGGACTAGCGCGAGGCAGTACTTC
>TRBJ2-1|TRBD2|17|-|TRBV2
CASRTSGRVDRANEQFF
TGTGCCAGCAGAACTAGCGGGAGGGTAGATAGAGCCAATGAGCAGTTCTTC
>TRBJ2-1|TRBD1|15|-|TRBV7-3
CASSPGGQGKDEQFF
TGTGCCAGCAGCCCAGGGGGACAGGGGAAGGATGAGCAGTTCTTC
>TRBJ2-7|TRBD2|15|once|TRBV28
CASSSVGLAGPEQYF
TGTGCCAGCAGTTCCGTGGGACTAGCGGGACCCGAGCAGTACTTC
>TRBJ2-7|TRBD2|15|-|TRBV2
CASSVGSSGSHEQYF
TGTGCCAGCAGTGTGGGGTCTAGCGGGAGCCACGAGCAGTACTTC
>TRBJ1-1|-|14|-|TRBV4-2
CASSQESVNTEAFF
TGTGCCAGCAGCCAAGAGTCCGTGAACACTGAAGCTTTCTTT
>TRBJ1-1|-|16|-|TRBV11-2
CASSLGLQGNRPEAFF
TGTGCCAGCAGCTTAGGGCTGCAGGGGAACAGACCTGAAGCTTTCTTT
>TRBJ2-7|TRBD1|15|few|TRBV6-1
CASSEGTGGSYEQYF
TGTGCCAGCAGTGAAGGGACAGGGGGCTCCTACGAGCAGTACTTC
>TRBJ2-5|TRBD1|14|-|TRBV5-1
CASSIQGKGETQYF
TGCGCCAGCAGCATACAGGGGAAAGGCGAGACCCAGTACTTC
>TRBJ1-4|-|16|once|TRBV7-2
CASSLGRGPLGEKLFF
TGTGCCAGCAGCTTAGGGAGGGGCCCCTTAGGTGAAAAACTGTTTTTT
>TRBJ2-5|TRBD1|15|-|TRBV5-1
CASSTRTGGGETQYF
TGCGCCAGCAGCACCCGGACAGGGGGCGGGGAGACCCAGTACTTC
>TRBJ2-1|-|17|-|TRBV11-2
CASSFPGGGRADNEQFF
TGTGCCAGCAGCTTCCCGGGGGGCGGGAGAGCAGACAATGAGCAGTTCTTC
>TRBJ2-7|-|15|few|TRBV5-1
CASSREGRGLREQYF
TGCGCCAGTTCAAGGGAGGGCAGGGGACTACGGGAGCAGTACTTC
>TRBJ2-1|-|16|once|TRBV7-2
CASSYRTFNAYNEQFF
TGTGCCAGCAGCTACCGGACTTTTAACGCCTACAATGAGCAGTTCTTC
>TRBJ2-7|-|13|-|TRBV29-1
CSVEETESYEQYF
TGCAGCGTTGAGGAGACCGAATCCTACGAGCAGTACTTC